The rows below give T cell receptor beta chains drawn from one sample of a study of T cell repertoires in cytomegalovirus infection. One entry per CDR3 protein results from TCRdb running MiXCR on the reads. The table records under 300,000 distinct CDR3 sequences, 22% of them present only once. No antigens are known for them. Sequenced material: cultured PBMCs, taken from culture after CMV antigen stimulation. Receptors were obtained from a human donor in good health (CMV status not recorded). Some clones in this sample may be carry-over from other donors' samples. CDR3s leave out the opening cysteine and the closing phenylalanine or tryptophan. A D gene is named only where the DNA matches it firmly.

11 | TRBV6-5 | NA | ASRTPGTDTQY
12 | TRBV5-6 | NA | ASSLPAGMNEQF
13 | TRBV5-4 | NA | ASSLDEELSTEAF
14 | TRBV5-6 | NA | ASSYAWDGSNQPQH
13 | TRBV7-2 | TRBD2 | ASSLVAGVLYEQY
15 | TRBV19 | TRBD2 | ASSTTGLAVNNNEQF
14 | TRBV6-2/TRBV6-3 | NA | ASSYVGSHRDSEQY
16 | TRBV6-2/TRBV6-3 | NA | ASSHPAGKMSVADTQY
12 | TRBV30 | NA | AWSRTNQIGTQY
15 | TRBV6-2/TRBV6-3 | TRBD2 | ASSSRLAGAIYNEQF
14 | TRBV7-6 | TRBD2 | ASSSTSGSQVGELF
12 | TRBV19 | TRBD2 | ASSRLAGQYEQY
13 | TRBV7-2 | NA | ASSLAEGGRYGYT
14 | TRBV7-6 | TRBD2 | ASSLGSGTSDHEQF
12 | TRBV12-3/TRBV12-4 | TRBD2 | ASRGLALSGELF
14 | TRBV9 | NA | ASSYAGPSVYNEQF
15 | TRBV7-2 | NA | ASSLARQSYSNQPQH
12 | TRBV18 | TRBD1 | ASSREGARTEAF
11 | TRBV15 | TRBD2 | ATSSPAGVLQF
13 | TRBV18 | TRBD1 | ASSQDRVMNTEAF
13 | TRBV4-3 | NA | ASSQERGQIPPQH
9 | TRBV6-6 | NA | ASSYRNEQF
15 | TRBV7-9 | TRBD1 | ASSLATGTGITGELF
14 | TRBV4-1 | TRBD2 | ASSQVVIAGQVEQF
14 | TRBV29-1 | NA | SVLPVAVKGPYEQY